In its sample, the clone carrying this T cell receptor (beta chain) was seen many times. Antigen unknown. V was clipped by 6 bases and J by 13 bases, with 13 bases between them. Germline loops: CDR1 MNHEY, CDR2 SMNVEV (reference sequence). The CDR3 contains 12 residues. With iRepertoire HTBI primers and Arm-PCR of CDR3 regions, TCR beta libraries were built. Per the original methods: Sample data revealed fewer than 70 TRBV and over eleven TRBJ segments. TCRdb ran MiXCR on the multiplex PCR reads and lists one entry per CDR3 protein. The V and J calls reflect TCRdb's pipeline rather than the authors' work. Among about 340,000 distinct CDR3 sequences listed, around 20% were seen once. This record belongs to a study of regulatory T cells in long-lasting Graves disease. At the level of the study: Over-5-year antithyroid drug use with positive TSH receptor antibodies defined persistent Graves' disease in the study. Study-wide findings and caveats: Among samples with persistent disease, TRBV28, TRBJ1-2 and TRBJ2-5 were favored.

Noted time point: persistent/refractory GD, antithyroid drugs over 5 years with positive TRAb. From RNA extracted from PBMCs, the TCR library was made. The receptor was derived from a female donor with Graves disease. The sequencing used peripheral blood mononuclear cells (PBMCs), collected when the disease was refractory, from a patient treated with antithyroid drugs. The chain joins TRBV27 to TRBJ1-6; no clear D. CDR3 in DNA: TGTGCCAGCAGGACCTTACTGGCGCCCCTCCACTTT. Residues: CASRTLLAPLHF.